Below are 24 T cell receptor beta chains sequenced from a single sample in a study of T cells after posttransplantation cyclophosphamide. The repertoire was sequenced with immunoSEQ multiplex PCR; TCRdb's copy has only in-frame clones and lacks some. The sample contains some 6,900 clones, around 94% of which appear only once. Cyclophosphamide on days +3 and +4 followed busulfan-fludarabine conditioning and a marrow graft. The source was CD8+ T cells sorted from blood, collected after allogeneic stem cell transplant with posttransplant cyclophosphamide. Receptors were obtained from a male patient aged 60 to 75 who received an allogeneic stem cell transplant from a related donor and was CMV-positive. The graft donor may have contributed some T cells.

The chain combines TRBV9 with TRBJ2-5; TRBD2 aligns across 7 bases. This CDR3 is built from 16 residues. CDR1 is SGDLS and CDR2 is YYNGEE in the germline V gene. Trimming removed 0 bases from V and 1 base from J; junction bases left unmatched: 6. The CDR3: CASSVVGSGSQETQYF. DNA of the CDR3: TGTGCCAGCAGCGTAGTGGGTAGCGGGTCCCAAGAGACCCAGTACTTC.

J is TRBJ2-2 and V is TRBV9; D gene unclear. The CDR3 totals 11 residues. V lost 3 bases, J lost 8 bases, and 5 bases lay in between. The germline gives CDR1 SGDLS, CDR2 YYNGEE. CDR3 protein: CASSAAGELFF. The CDR3 bases are TGTGCCAGCAGCGCAGCGGGGGAGCTGTTTTTT.

The gene calls are TRBV2 and TRBJ1-2; 8 nucleotides line up with TRBD1. The CDR3 length is 16 residues. Germline V lookup: CDR1 SNHLY, CDR2 FYNNEI. V lost 7 bases and J lost 2; bases outside the gene matches: 12. The CDR3 protein is CASTLLWTGSNYGYTF. CDR3 DNA sequence: TGTGCCAGCACCTTACTATGGACAGGGAGCAACTATGGCTACACCTTC.

This sequence joins TRBV28 and TRBJ1-3; TRBD1 might be the D (6 bases). The CDR3 covers 17 residues. Germline V gene sequence: CDR1 MDHEN, CDR2 SYDVKM. Trimming cost V 5 bases and J 0 bases, with 17 bases left between them. CDR3 loop: CASSQGNYEASGNTIYF. The CDR3 DNA reads TGTGCCAGCAGTCAGGGGAATTATGAAGCCTCTGGAAACACCATATATTTT.

The chain combines TRBV28 with TRBJ2-7; TRBD1 might be the D (5 bases). The CDR3 spans 14 residues. Trimming stripped 4 bases from V and 4 bases from J, with 14 bases between. Germline values: CDR1 MDHEN, CDR2 SYDVKM. CDR3 amino acids: CASSSGPLGYEQYF. DNA for the CDR3: TGTGCCAGCAGTTCAGGGCCGTTAGGTTACGAGCAGTACTTC. Using reference TRBV28 and TRBJ2-7 for the parts outside the CDR3, the full variable domain is DVKVTQSSRYLVKRTGEKVFLECVQDMDHENMFWYRQDPGLGLRLIYFSYDVKMKEKGDIPEGYSVSREKKERFSLILESASTNQTSMYLCASSSGPLGYEQYFGPGTRLTVT.

The rearrangement links TRBV28 to TRBJ1-4; D may be TRBD1 (5 bases). V lost 8 bases, J lost 0 bases, and 16 bases lay in between. Germline values: CDR1 MDHEN, CDR2 SYDVKM. The CDR3 loop spans 16 amino acids. The CDR3 DNA reads as TGTGCCAGCGGCAGACAGCTCCTTGCAACTAATGAAAAACTGTTTTTT. The encoded protein is CASGRQLLATNEKLFF.

The chain joins TRBV29-1 to TRBJ2-3; no clear D gene. Germline values: CDR1 SQVTM, CDR2 ANQGSEA. V was cut by 6 bases and J by 1 base, with 8 bases left in between. CDR3 length equals 12 residues. The CDR3 region is CSVAAGTDTQYF. The DNA for the CDR3 is TGCAGCGTGGCGGCGGGCACAGATACGCAGTATTTT.

The chain is built from TRBV13 and TRBJ1-1; TRBD1 aligns across 9 bases. This CDR3 is built from 18 residues. CDR1 is PRHDT, CDR2 FYEKMQ, per germline (reference sequence). V lost 5 bases and J lost 1; bases outside the gene matches: 14. CDR3 DNA sequence: TGTGCCAGCAGCCCATACGCGACAGGGGGGAATGGGAACACTGAAGCTTTCTTT. This codes for CASSPYATGGNGNTEAFF. Together with reference TRBV13 and TRBJ1-1, the CDR3 gives the full variable domain: AAGVIQSPRHLIKEKRETATLKCYPIPRHDTVYWYQQGPGQDPQFLISFYEKMQSDKGSIPDRFSAQQFSDYHSELNMSSLELGDSALYFCASSPYATGGNGNTEAFFGQGTRLTVV.

V usage is TRBV4-1 and J usage is TRBJ2-2; TRBD2 agrees at 11 bases. The germline gives CDR1 MGHRA, CDR2 YSYEKL. The CDR3 totals 16 residues. With V trimmed by 4 bases and J by 1 base, 2 bases remained unmatched. The CDR3 loop is CASSLTSGGNTGELFF. CDR3 in DNA: TGCGCCAGCAGCCTTACTAGCGGGGGGAACACCGGGGAGCTGTTTTTT.

The chain links TRBV6-6 to TRBJ2-3; TRBD1 matches at 10 bases. CDR3 length: 14 amino acids. Germline V gene lookup returns CDR1 MNHNY and CDR2 SVGAGI (reference sequence). Trimming took 5 bases from V and 3 from J; bases not matched to a gene: 2. Here the CDR3 reads CASSRQGATDTQYF. CDR3 nucleotides: TGTGCCAGCAGTCGACAGGGGGCAACAGATACGCAGTATTTT.

The V and J genes are TRBV5-5 and TRBJ1-1, with D possibly being TRBD1 (5 bases). Trimming cost V 2 bases and J 6 bases, with 8 bases left between them. This CDR3 is 12 amino acids long. Germline V gene sequence: CDR1 SGHKS, CDR2 YYEKEE (reference sequence). CDR3 in amino acids: CASSFGGAEAFF. CDR3 coding DNA: TGTGCCAGCAGCTTCGGGGGGGCTGAAGCTTTCTTT.

The chain couples TRBV27 to TRBJ1-6; D perhaps matches TRBD1 (6 bases). Germline V gene lookup returns CDR1 MNHEY and CDR2 SMNVEV (reference sequence). Trimming pared 5 bases from V and 13 bases from J, leaving 12 bases between. The CDR3 is made up of 12 amino acids. The chain's CDR3 is CASSLQGGPLHF. In nucleotides, the CDR3 is TGTGCCAGCAGTCTACAGGGTGGGCCCCTCCACTTT.

V and J are TRBV6-6 and TRBJ2-1; 7 bases line up with TRBD2. The CDR3 runs to 14 residues. The V and J ends lost 7 bases and 8 bases, in that order; junction bases with no gene match: 11. Germline lookup yields CDR1 MNHNY and CDR2 SVGAGI (reference sequence). CDR3: CASNSVGGVDEQFF. The CDR3 DNA reads TGTGCCAGCAATTCCGTTGGGGGGGTCGATGAGCAGTTCTTC.

This chain joins TRBV10-3 and TRBJ1-2, with D unresolved. The CDR3 length is 16 residues. Germline V CDR1 and CDR2: ENHRY, SYGVKD. The V and J ends lost 2 bases and 1 base respectively, with 14 bases between them. CDR3 sequence reads: CAISEPGQKINYGYTF. Here the CDR3 DNA reads TGTGCCATCAGTGAGCCTGGCCAGAAGATTAACTATGGCTACACCTTC.

The V call is TRBV4-3, the J call TRBJ2-6; 7 bases agree with TRBD1. The CDR3 runs to 16 residues. The trim removed 4 bases at V and 2 bases at J, leaving 5 bases unmatched. The germline gives CDR1 LGHNA, CDR2 YSLEER. The CDR3 DNA reads as TGCGCCAGCAGCCCTACTGACAGGGCTGGGGCCAACGTCCTGACTTTC. Protein sequence: CASSPTDRAGANVLTF.

The chain is built from TRBV29-1 and TRBJ1-1; unclear D gene. Germline CDR1 is SQVTM and CDR2 is ANQGSEA. This CDR3 is 14 amino acids long. V was pared by 8 bases and J by 1 base, with 17 bases between. In nucleotides, the CDR3 is TGCAGCATCACCTCAGGACGGGGGAACACTGAAGCTTTCTTT. This sequence encodes CSITSGRGNTEAFF.

The genes are TRBV6-1 and TRBJ2-3, with 9 bases lining up with TRBD2. With V trimmed by 3 bases and J by 4 bases, 5 bases remained unmatched. The V gene's germline CDR1 is MNHNS and CDR2 SASEGT. The CDR3 covers 15 residues. The CDR3 here is CASSDGRGGADTQYF. The CDR3 nucleotides read TGTGCCAGCAGTGATGGGCGGGGGGGAGCAGATACGCAGTATTTT.

This chain links TRBV5-4 with TRBJ1-1; D is ambiguous. Per germline, CDR1 SGHNT and CDR2 YYREEE (reference sequence). The CDR3 consists of 14 residues. V lost 0 bases to trimming and J lost 4 bases, with 10 bases between them. The CDR3: CASSLGPSVTEAFF. CDR3 DNA sequence: TGTGCCAGCAGCTTGGGCCCCAGCGTCACTGAAGCTTTCTTT.

V and J are TRBV4-3 and TRBJ2-1, with TRBD2 matching 11 bases. CDR3 length: 14 amino acids. CDR1 and CDR2 from the germline V gene are LGHNA and YSLEER. The trim removed 5 bases at V and 12 bases at J, leaving 9 bases unmatched. CDR3 protein: CASSAFSGGALQFF. CDR3 nucleotide sequence: TGCGCCAGCAGCGCTTTTAGCGGGGGGGCCTTGCAGTTCTTC.

The CDR3 here is CASSTTSGNEQFF. The CDR3 nucleotides read TGTGCCAGCAGCACCACTAGCGGCAATGAGCAGTTCTTC. The rearrangement joins TRBV7-2 to TRBJ2-1, with 8 positions matching TRBD2. V dropped 5 bases and J dropped 6; count of bases not matched to a gene: 3. Germline values: CDR1 SGHTA, CDR2 FQGNSA. The CDR3 contains 13 residues.

The rearrangement uses TRBV7-2 and TRBJ1-4; D call uncertain. Germline values: CDR1 SGHTA, CDR2 FQGNSA. This CDR3 has 13 amino acids. Trimming removed 1 base at V and 7 bases at J, with 7 bases between. Written as DNA, the CDR3 is TGTGCCAGCAGCTTAGTGTACGGTGAAAAACTGTTTTTT. Protein sequence: CASSLVYGEKLFF. Filled out from reference TRBV7-2 and TRBJ1-4, the complete variable domain reads GAGVSQSPSNKVTEKGKDVELRCDPISGHTALYWYRQSLGQGLEFLIYFQGNSAPDKSGLPSDRFSAERTGGSVSTLTIQRTQQEDSAVYLCASSLVYGEKLFFGSGTQLSVL.

This chain uses TRBV19 with TRBJ1-1; perhaps TRBD1 as D (6 bases). V lost 7 bases, J lost 4 bases, and 10 bases lay in between. The CDR3 runs 12 residues. Germline CDR1 reads LNHDA; CDR2 reads SQIVND (reference sequence). Here the CDR3 DNA reads TGTGCCAGTATTCTAGGGGGCACTGAAGCTTTCTTT. It encodes CASILGGTEAFF.

The chain uses TRBV28 and TRBJ1-4; D gene uncertain. The CDR3 totals 19 residues. The V and J ends lost 3 bases and 5 bases respectively, with 25 bases between them. Germline CDR1 MDHEN, CDR2 SYDVKM. The DNA for the CDR3 is TGTGCCAGCAGTTTTTCCCCACTGGTCGTAGGAGACTCAAATGAAAAACTGTTTTTT. Translated, it gives CASSFSPLVVGDSNEKLFF.

CDR3 DNA sequence: TGTGCCAGCGGAACTACAGGAGCTAACTATGGCTACACCTTC. This translates into CASGTTGANYGYTF. This sequence joins TRBV7-9 and TRBJ1-2; TRBD1 might be the D (5 bases). From germline, CDR1 is SEHNR and CDR2 FQNEAQ (reference sequence). V was cut by 8 bases and J by 0 bases, with 13 bases left in between. The CDR3 is 14 amino acids.